This T cell receptor (beta chain) is drawn from a study of monozygotic twins with inflammatory bowel disease. TCRdb re-called the 5' RACE reads, yielding one record per CDR3 amino acid sequence without DNA. The sample table sets out about 200,000 distinct CDR3 sequences. The CDR3 contains 15 residues. The V gene's germline CDR1 is MNHEY and CDR2 SVGEGT. The clonotype was recovered from a human donor with ulcerative colitis or Crohn's disease, or a healthy co-twin of an affected twin (not recorded which). Sequences were obtained from blood. The chain is built from TRBV6-2 or TRBV6-3 and TRBJ1-5; TCRdb's D call, TRBD1, is unchecked because there is no DNA. The CDR3: CASSPGTVGNQPQHF.